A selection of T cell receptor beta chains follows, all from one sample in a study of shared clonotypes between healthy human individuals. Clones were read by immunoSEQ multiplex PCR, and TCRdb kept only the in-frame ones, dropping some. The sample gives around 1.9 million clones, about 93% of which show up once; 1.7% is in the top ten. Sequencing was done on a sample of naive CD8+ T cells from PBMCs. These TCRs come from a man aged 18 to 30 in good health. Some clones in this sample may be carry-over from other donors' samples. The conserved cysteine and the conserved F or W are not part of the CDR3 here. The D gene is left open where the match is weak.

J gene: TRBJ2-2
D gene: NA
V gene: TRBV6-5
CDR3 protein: ASAYFGFPGELF

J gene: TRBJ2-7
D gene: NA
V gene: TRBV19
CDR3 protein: ASSIGLNPTYEQY

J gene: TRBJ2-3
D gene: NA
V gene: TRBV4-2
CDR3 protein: ASSQDLGGRGTDTQY

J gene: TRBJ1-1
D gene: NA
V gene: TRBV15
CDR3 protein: ATSPRRENTEAF

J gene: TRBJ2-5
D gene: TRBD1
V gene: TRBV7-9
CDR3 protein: ASSPGQPVAQY

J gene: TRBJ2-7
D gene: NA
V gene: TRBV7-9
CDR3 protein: ASSANRAEQY

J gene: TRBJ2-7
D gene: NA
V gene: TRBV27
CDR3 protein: ASSLSQGSSYEQY

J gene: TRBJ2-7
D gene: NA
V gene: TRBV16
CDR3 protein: ASSQGFTGNSYEQY

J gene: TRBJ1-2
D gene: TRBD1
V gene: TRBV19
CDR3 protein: ASSSPGRGRFLDYT

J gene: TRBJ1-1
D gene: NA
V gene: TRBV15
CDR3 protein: ATSRDWGGRNTEAF

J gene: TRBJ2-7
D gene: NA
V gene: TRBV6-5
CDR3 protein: ASSYSSLYEQY

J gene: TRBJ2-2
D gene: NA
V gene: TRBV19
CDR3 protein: ASSIQVNTGELF

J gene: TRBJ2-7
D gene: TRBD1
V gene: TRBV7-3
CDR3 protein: ASSDGTGGGYEQY

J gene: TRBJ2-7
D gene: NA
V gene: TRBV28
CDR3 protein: ASSLGVGRSYEQY

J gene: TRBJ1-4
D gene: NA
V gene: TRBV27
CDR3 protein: ASSSTNEKLF

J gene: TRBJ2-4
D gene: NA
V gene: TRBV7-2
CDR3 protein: ASSLDPQLGTQY

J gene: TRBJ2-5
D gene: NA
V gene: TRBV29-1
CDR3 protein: SVAGELWQETQY

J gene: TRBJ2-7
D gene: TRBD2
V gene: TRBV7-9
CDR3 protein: ASADSGRFGEQY

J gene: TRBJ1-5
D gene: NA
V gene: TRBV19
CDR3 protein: ASSPPREWEPQH

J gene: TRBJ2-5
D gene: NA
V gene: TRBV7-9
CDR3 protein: ASSLRRDLEETQY

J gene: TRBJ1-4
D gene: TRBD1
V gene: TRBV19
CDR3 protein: ASRWTRDSNEKLF

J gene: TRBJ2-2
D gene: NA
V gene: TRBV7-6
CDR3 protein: ASSLDSGTGELF

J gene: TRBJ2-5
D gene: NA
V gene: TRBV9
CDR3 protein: ASSYNPGETQY

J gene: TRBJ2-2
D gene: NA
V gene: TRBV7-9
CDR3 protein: ASSVGHNTGELF

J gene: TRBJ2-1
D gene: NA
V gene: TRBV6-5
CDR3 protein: ASSYSLYTYNEQF

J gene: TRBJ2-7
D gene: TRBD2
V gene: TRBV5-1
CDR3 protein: ASSLEGLAGGPNREQY

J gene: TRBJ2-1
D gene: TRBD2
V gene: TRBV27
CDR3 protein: ASSLQTSGLADEQF

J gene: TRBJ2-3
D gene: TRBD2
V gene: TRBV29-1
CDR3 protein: SVPKLTSGGYTQY

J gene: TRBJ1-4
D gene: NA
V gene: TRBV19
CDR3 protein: ASTLATGSLSELF

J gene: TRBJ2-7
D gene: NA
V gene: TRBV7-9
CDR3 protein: ASSGESYEQY

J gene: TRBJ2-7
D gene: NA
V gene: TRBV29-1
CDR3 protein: SYVGGTGEQY

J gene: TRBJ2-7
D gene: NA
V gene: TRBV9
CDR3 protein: ASSASQSREQY

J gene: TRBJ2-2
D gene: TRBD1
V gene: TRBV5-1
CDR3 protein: ASSARNRGLGAGELF

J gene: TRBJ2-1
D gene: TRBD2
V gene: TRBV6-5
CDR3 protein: ASSWGRLAVNNEQF

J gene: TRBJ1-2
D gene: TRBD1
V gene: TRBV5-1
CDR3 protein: ASSDDRGGYT

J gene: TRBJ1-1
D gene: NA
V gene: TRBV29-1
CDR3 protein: SVEDRLNTEAF

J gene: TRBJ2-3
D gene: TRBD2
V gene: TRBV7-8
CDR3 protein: ASSLPRRLAGVTDTQY

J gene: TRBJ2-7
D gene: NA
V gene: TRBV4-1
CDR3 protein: ASSQDGYEQY

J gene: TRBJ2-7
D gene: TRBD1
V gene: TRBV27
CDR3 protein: ASSFTGTEGEQY

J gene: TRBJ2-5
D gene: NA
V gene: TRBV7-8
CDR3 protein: ASSSPVFQGETQY

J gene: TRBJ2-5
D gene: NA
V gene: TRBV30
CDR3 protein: AWSPPLGKQY

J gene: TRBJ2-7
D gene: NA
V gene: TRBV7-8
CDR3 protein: ASSFALPDGEQY

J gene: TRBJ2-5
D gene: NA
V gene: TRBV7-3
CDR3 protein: ASSLNVGETQY

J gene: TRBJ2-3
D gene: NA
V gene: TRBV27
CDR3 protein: ASSFLAPRSTDTQY

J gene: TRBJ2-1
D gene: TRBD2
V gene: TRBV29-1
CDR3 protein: SVAGTSGRAGDEQF

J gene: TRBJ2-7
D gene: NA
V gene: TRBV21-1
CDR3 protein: ATRACGGGCSSQGYEQY

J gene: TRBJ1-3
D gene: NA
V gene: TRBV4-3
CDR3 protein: ASSPNSGNTIY

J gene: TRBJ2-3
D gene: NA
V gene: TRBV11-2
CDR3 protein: ASSPHWRGEADTQY

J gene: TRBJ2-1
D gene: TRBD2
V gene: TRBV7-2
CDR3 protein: ASSTREKINEQF

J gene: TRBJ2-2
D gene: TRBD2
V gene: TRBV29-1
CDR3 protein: SAAGTSGANTGELF

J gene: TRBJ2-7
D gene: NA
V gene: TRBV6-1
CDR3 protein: ASSVRAPSPYEQY

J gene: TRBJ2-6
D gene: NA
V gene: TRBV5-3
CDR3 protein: ARSLDREIAGANVLT

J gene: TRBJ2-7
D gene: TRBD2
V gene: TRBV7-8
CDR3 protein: ASSPGGYEQY